Sequencing of this T cell receptor beta chain was carried out in a study of tumor-infiltrating lymphocytes in glioblastoma multiforme. There are many counts of this clonotype. Antigen unknown. Multiple V-beta primers and a C-beta primer amplified TCRB from RNA. Input was about 0.55 ug total RNA, reverse-transcribed with a C-beta primer. TCRdb used MiXCR to reprocess the multiplex PCR reads, holding one entry per CDR3 protein. This table has approximately 20,000 distinct CDR3 sequences, about two thirds appearing once. Study-wide results and limits: No surface-marker sorting into functional T cell subtypes was done. Only one glioblastoma patient had TCR and mutation analysis. Clone frequencies may be distorted by unequal TCR transcripts per cell.

The receptor's source is a male donor with glioblastoma. What was sequenced was peripheral blood.

Written as DNA, the CDR3 is TGTGCCTGGGATCCTGGGGCCAACGTCCTGACTTTC. Its translation is CAWDPGANVLTF. V usage is TRBV30 and J usage is TRBJ2-6; D is unresolved. CDR1 GTSNPN and CDR2 SVGIG come from the germline V gene (reference sequence). Trimming cost V 5 bases and J 2 bases, with 4 bases left between them. The CDR3 length is 12 residues.